These 18 T cell receptor beta chains originate from one sample sequenced in a study of shared clonotypes between healthy human individuals. Produced via immunoSEQ multiplex PCR; TCRdb's table is partial and in-frame only. The table lists hundreds of thousands of clones, roughly 70% of them singletons. The sample comprised memory CD4+ T cells sorted from blood. Subset given: CD45RA-negative fraction. These receptors were taken from a woman aged 30 to 39 in good health.

The chain recombines TRBV2 with TRBJ2-3; D is uncertain. Germline values: CDR1 SNHLY, CDR2 FYNNEI. Trimming left V 7 bases short and J 0 bases short, with 14 bases between. CDR3 length equals 15 residues. CDR3 in DNA: TGTGCCAGCACCAGTGGCAGGATGAGCACAGATACGCAGTATTTT. Protein: CASTSGRMSTDTQYF. The full variable domain, its missing parts supplied by reference TRBV2 and TRBJ2-3, is EPEVTQTPSHQVTQMGQEVILRCVPISNHLYFYWYRQILGQKVEFLVSFYNNEISEKSEIFDDQFSVERPDGSNFTLKIRSTKLEDSAMYFCASTSGRMSTDTQYFGPGTRLTVL.

A few counts support this clone. The sample carries other DNA sequences with the same CDR3. The rearrangement links TRBV5-1 to TRBJ2-2; 7 nucleotides agree with TRBD1. Germline assignment: CDR1 SGHRS and CDR2 YFSETQ. V trimming: 5 bases; J trimming: 1 base; junction bases outside the gene matches: 5. CDR3 length: 15 residues. The CDR3 DNA is TGCGCCAGCAGTCCCGGGACAGAGAACACCGGGGAGCTGTTTTTT. Translated, it gives CASSPGTENTGELFF. The full variable domain, completed using reference TRBV5-1 and TRBJ2-2, is KAGVTQTPRYLIKTRGQQVTLSCSPISGHRSVSWYQQTPGQGLQFLFEYFSETQRNKGNFPGRFSGRQFSNSRSEMNVSTLELGDSALYLCASSPGTENTGELFFGEGSRLTVL.

Notes on this clone: The junction does not match germline at one end; this may be a read error. The genes are TRBV29-1 and TRBJ2-3; 11 bases fit TRBD1. This CDR3 is built from 15 residues. Germline CDR1 SQVTM, CDR2 ANQGSEA. The CDR3 region is CSVCRRTGGTDTQYF. CDR3 sequence (DNA): TGCAGCGTATGTCGAAGGACAGGGGGCACGGATACGCAGTATTTT.

This clone was counted many times. The rearrangement uses TRBV7-2 and TRBJ2-7; D perhaps matches TRBD1 (5 bases). The germline V gene encodes CDR1 SGHTA and CDR2 FQGNSA. V gave up 4 bases and J gave up 3 bases, with 13 bases separating them. The CDR3 spans 14 residues. CDR3 nucleotides: TGTGCCAGCAGCTGGCAGGGTGGGGACTACGAGCAGTACTTC. Its translation is CASSWQGGDYEQYF.

The chain carries TRBV6-1 and TRBJ1-1; a weak D match, TRBD1 (5 bases). This CDR3 has 13 residues. CDR1 is MNHNS and CDR2 is SASEGT in the germline V gene. V was clipped by 6 bases and J by 4 bases, with 12 bases between them. The CDR3 DNA reads TGTGCCAGCAGCACCGGGACCACCACTGAAGCTTTCTTT. Translation: CASSTGTTTEAFF.

This sequence joins TRBV28 and TRBJ2-7, with 9 bases aligning to TRBD2. After removal of 7 bases from V and 0 bases from J, the junction contained 4 bases not matched to a gene. The CDR3 totals 14 residues. Germline CDR1 reads MDHEN; CDR2 reads SYDVKM. The DNA for the CDR3 is TGTGCCAGCATCGATAGCGGGAGCTCCTACGAGCAGTACTTC. Its protein is CASIDSGSSYEQYF.

The V gene is TRBV28, the J gene TRBJ2-7; 16 positions match TRBD2. The trim removed 5 bases at V and 3 bases at J, leaving 4 bases unmatched. There are 16 residues in the CDR3. Looked up from germline, CDR1 is MDHEN and CDR2 is SYDVKM. This CDR3 reads CASSRGLAGGIYEQYF. The DNA of the CDR3 is TGTGCCAGCAGTCGGGGACTAGCGGGAGGGATCTACGAGCAGTACTTC.

The sample holds a few counts of this clone. The chain has TRBV21-1 and TRBJ2-3; the D call in the table, TRBD1, was not verified against the DNA. TRBV21-1 is listed as a pseudogene. This CDR3 region has 17 residues. CDR3 region: CASSKALRTANCDTQYF. CDR3 DNA: TGTGCCAGCAGCAAAGCGCTAAGGACAGCTAATTGCGATACGCAGTATTTT.

This chain links TRBV4-2 with TRBJ1-2, with TRBD1 identical over 7 bases. In germline, CDR1 is LGHNA, CDR2 YNFKEQ. After removal of 4 bases from V and 4 bases from J, the junction contained 12 bases not matched to a gene. CDR3 size: 16 residues. The CDR3 protein is CASSPLTGALTYGYTF. The DNA for the CDR3 is TGTGCCAGCAGCCCCCTAACAGGGGCTCTAACCTATGGCTACACCTTC.

V usage is TRBV7-9 and J usage is TRBJ2-1, with no clear D. Germline-derived CDR1 and CDR2 are SEHNR and FQNEAQ (reference sequence). V lost 1 base and J 7 bases, leaving 14 bases between the germline ends. This CDR3 comprises 15 residues. The CDR3 is CASSLDSGLKNEQFF. CDR3 sequence (DNA): TGTGCCAGCAGCTTAGATAGTGGGTTAAAAAATGAGCAGTTCTTC.

Only a few counts were recorded for this clone. The gene calls are TRBV5-1 and TRBJ1-1; no definite D call. The V gene's germline CDR1 is SGHRS and CDR2 YFSETQ. The ends were cut back, 4 bases at V and 0 bases at J, with 22 bases in the middle. This CDR3 is 18 amino acids long. Here the CDR3 DNA reads TGCGCCAGCAGCCGGGGTTCCGGGATGCACCAAGTGAACACTGAAGCTTTCTTT. It codes for CASSRGSGMHQVNTEAFF.

The chain is built from TRBV11-3 and TRBJ2-1; tentatively, D is TRBD2 (5 bases). Trimming removed 5 bases from V and 6 bases from J, with 23 bases in between. This CDR3 region has 17 residues. Germline V gene sequence: CDR1 SGHNT, CDR2 YENEEA. The CDR3 is CASSPGAENLLPNEQFF. The CDR3 coding sequence is TGTGCCAGCAGCCCTGGAGCGGAAAACCTACTACCCAATGAGCAGTTCTTC.

The gene calls are TRBV28 and TRBJ2-1; perhaps D is TRBD1 or TRBD2 (5 bases each). Trimming left V 6 bases short and J 9 bases short, with 24 bases between. In germline, CDR1 is MDHEN, CDR2 SYDVKM. CDR3 length equals 16 residues. Here the CDR3 reads CASSTPGTARWGEQFF. Written as DNA, the CDR3 is TGTGCCAGCAGCACCCCCGGGACCGCCCGGTGGGGTGAGCAGTTCTTC.

J is TRBJ1-2 and V is TRBV27; no definite D call. The CDR3 extends over 14 amino acids. V was pared by 4 bases and J by 11 bases, with 20 bases between. Germline V gene data show CDR1 as MNHEY and CDR2 as SMNVEV (reference sequence). CDR3 amino acids: CASSSNTRTEPYTF. As DNA, the CDR3 is TGTGCCAGCAGTTCTAATACCCGGACTGAACCGTACACCTTC.

At least ten counts were recorded for this clone. This chain links TRBV5-1 with TRBJ2-7; 10 bases map to TRBD1. The V gene end was trimmed by 5 bases and the J gene end by 2 bases; junction bases not matched to a gene: 7. Germline assignment: CDR1 SGHRS and CDR2 YFSETQ. The CDR3 extends over 15 amino acids. The CDR3: CASSWGGTGAYEQYF. The CDR3 bases are TGCGCCAGCAGTTGGGGAGGGACAGGGGCCTACGAGCAGTACTTC.

V gene TRBV28 combines with J gene TRBJ1-2; TRBD1 aligns across 7 bases. J was trimmed by 7 bases and V by 5 bases; bases with no gene match: 4. Looked up from germline, CDR1 is MDHEN and CDR2 is SYDVKM. CDR3 size: 12 residues. This CDR3 is CASSQQGLGYTF. The CDR3 DNA reads as TGTGCCAGCAGTCAACAGGGGCTTGGCTACACCTTC.

J is TRBJ2-7 and V is TRBV28; 15 bases are shared with TRBD2. J gave up 5 bases and V 6 bases, and 11 bases lay outside the gene matches. The CDR3 runs 17 residues. Germline-derived CDR1 and CDR2 are MDHEN and SYDVKM. CDR3 loop: CASSPGTSGRSSHEQYF. The DNA for the CDR3 is TGTGCCAGCAGCCCAGGGACTAGCGGGAGGTCTTCCCACGAGCAGTACTTC.

The chain is built from TRBV5-1 and TRBJ1-4, with D hard to call. CDR3 length: 13 amino acids. Trimming took off 1 base at V and 10 bases at J, with 11 bases between the two ends. The germline V gene encodes CDR1 SGHRS and CDR2 YFSETQ. CDR3: CASSLTEYGKLFF. The CDR3 nucleotides read TGCGCCAGCAGCTTGACGGAGTATGGAAAACTGTTTTTT.